This T cell receptor beta chain was captured in a study of blood T cell repertoires in COVID-19. Study background: Researchers got acute and convalescent COVID-19 samples from the United States, Italy and Spain. T cells, B-cell-depleted T cells, or PBMCs provided the cDNA or gDNA that served as material.

This CDR3 comprises 12 residues. CDR1 is ENHRY and CDR2 is SYGVKD in the germline V gene. Trimming pared 6 bases from V and 6 bases from J, leaving 12 bases between. In the original processing: Amplified reference gene primers provided the basis for estimating nucleated cell counts. Assay: immunoSEQ multiplex PCR; the TCRdb copy retains only in-frame clones and omits some. The V and J calls and clone size were taken over from that table, and D and trimming were inferred from the DNA. Among about 81,000 clones listed, over 75% were seen once. The sample taken for sequencing was peripheral blood. The rearrangement joins TRBV10-3 to TRBJ2-7; D not certain. The receptor was isolated from a man aged 65-85 years with active or convalescent COVID-19. CDR3 in amino acids: CAIRSHLGEQYF. The CDR3 nucleotides read TGTGCCATCAGATCGCATCTCGGCGAGCAGTACTTC.